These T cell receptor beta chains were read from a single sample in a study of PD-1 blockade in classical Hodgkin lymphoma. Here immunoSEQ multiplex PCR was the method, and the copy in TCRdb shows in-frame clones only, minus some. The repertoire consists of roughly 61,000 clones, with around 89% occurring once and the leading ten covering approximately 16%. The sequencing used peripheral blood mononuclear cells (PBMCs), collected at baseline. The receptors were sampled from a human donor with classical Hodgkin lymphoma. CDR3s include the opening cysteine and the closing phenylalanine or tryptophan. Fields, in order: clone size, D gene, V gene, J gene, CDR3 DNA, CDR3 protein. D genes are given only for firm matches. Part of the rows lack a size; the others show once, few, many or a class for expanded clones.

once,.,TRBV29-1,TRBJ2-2,TGCAGCGTTGAAACGGAACGGGGGTCGACCGGGGAGCTGTTTTTT,CSVETERGSTGELFF
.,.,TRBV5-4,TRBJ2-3,TGTGCCAGCAGCTTGGTAGATACGCAGTATTTT,CASSLVDTQYF
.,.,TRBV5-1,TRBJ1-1,TGCGCCAGCAGCTTGGACGACAACATGAACACTGAAGCTTTCTTT,CASSLDDNMNTEAFF
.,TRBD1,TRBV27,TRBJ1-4,TGTGCCAGCAGTTTAGGTCAGGGGGTGGGAAAACTGTTTTTT,CASSLGQGVGKLFF
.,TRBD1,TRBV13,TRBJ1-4,TGTGCCAGCAGCTTAAGGGACAGCTTAGTTGAAAAACTGTTTTTT,CASSLRDSLVEKLFF
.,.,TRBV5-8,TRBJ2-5,TGTGCCAGCAGCTTTTGGCAGAACCAAGAGACCCAGTACTTC,CASSFWQNQETQYF
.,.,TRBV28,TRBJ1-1,TGTGCCAGCAGCACCCTAGGAGGGGGGAACACTGAAGCTTTCTTT,CASSTLGGGNTEAFF
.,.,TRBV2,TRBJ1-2,TGTGCCGAGGAGATACCCGAATGGAACTATGGCTACACCTTC,CAEEIPEWNYGYTF
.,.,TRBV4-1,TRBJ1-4,TGCGCCAGCAGCCAAGATCCGGGAGGGGATGAAAAACTGTTTTTT,CASSQDPGGDEKLFF
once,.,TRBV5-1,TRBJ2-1,TGCGCCAGCAGCATTGCGGGTTCGGAGAATCTTTGGCTCAATGAGCAGTTCTTC,CASSIAGSENLWLNEQFF
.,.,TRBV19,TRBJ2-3,TGTGCCAGTATATCCATAGCGGCTAGCACAGATACGCAGTATTTT,CASISIAASTDTQYF
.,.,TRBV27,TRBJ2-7,TGTGCCAGCAGTCCCCGGCGACGGTCCTACGAGCAGTACTTC,CASSPRRRSYEQYF
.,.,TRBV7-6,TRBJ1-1,TGTGCCAGCAGCTTAACCGGCGAGCCGGCTGAAGCTTTCTTT,CASSLTGEPAEAFF
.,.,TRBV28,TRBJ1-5,TGTGCCAGCAGCCGGACAGTCCAGCATTTT,CASSRTVQHF
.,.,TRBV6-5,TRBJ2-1,TGTGCCAGCAGTCTTGCTAGCCTTATCAATGAGCAGTTCTTC,CASSLASLINEQFF
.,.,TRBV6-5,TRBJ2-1,TGTGCCAGCAGTTACGTGGGGGGCTCCTACAATGAGCAGTTCTTC,CASSYVGGSYNEQFF
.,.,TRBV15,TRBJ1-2,TGTGCCACCAGACAGGAATATGGCTACACCTTC,CATRQEYGYTF
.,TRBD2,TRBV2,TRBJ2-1,TGTGCCAGCAGTGACGAGAGTAGCGGGGGTCAGAGGAATGAGCAGTTCTTC,CASSDESSGGQRNEQFF
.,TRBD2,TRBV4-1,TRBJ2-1,TGCGCCAGCAGCCAGGTCCACGGGACTAGCGGGGGGTCAAACAATGAGCAGTTCTTC,CASSQVHGTSGGSNNEQFF
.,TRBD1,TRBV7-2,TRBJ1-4,TGTGCCAGCAGCCGGGGGACAGCAACTAATGAAAAACTGTTTTTT,CASSRGTATNEKLFF
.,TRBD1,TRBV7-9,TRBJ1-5,TGTGCCAGCAGCTTAGCACGGGGGACAGGGAAAGTTGATCAGCCCCAGCATTTT,CASSLARGTGKVDQPQHF
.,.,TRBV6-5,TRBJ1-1,TGTGCCAGCAGCTATGACAGGTGGGGTGAAGCTTTCTTT,CASSYDRWGEAFF
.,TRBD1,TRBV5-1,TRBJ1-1,TGCGCCAGCAGCCCGACAGGGGCCGGCCCACCTCTCATGAACACTGAAGCTTTCTTT,CASSPTGAGPPLMNTEAFF
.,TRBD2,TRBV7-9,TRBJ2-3,TGTGCCAGCAGCCCTAGCGGGGGGACCACAGATACGCAGTATTTT,CASSPSGGTTDTQYF
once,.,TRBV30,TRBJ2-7,TGTGCCTGGAGTGTCGAAGGTTACGAGCAGTACTTC,CAWSVEGYEQYF
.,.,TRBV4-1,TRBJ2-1,TGCGCCAGCAGCCGCAGTGGGGAGCAGTTCTTC,CASSRSGEQFF
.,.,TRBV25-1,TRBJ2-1,TGTGCCAGCAGCCTATTTGTGAGGAATGAGCAGTTCTTC,CASSLFVRNEQFF
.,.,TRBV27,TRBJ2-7,TGTGCCAGCGGACACACCGCCCAGGGGGTTAGCGGCGAGCAGTACTTC,CASGHTAQGVSGEQYF
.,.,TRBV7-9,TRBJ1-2,TGTGTTGACTATGGCTACACCTTC,CVDYGYTF